The 23 T cell receptor beta chains in this list originate from one sample, sequenced in a study of cytomegalovirus exposure and HLA in healthy donors. Libraries were prepared by immunoSEQ multiplex PCR; TCRdb keeps only in-frame clonotypes and omits some of them. The sample includes 65,000 to 95,000 clones, approximately 93% of them seen just once. Sequenced sample: PBMCs. The receptor set was obtained from a woman aged 25-40 years in good health and CMV-seronegative.

The chain employs TRBV28 and TRBJ1-2; D call uncertain. The germline V gene encodes CDR1 MDHEN and CDR2 SYDVKM. The CDR3 has 14 residues. The V gene lost 8 bases and the J gene lost 3 bases, with 16 bases spanning the gap. The CDR3, as DNA: TGTGCCAGCCTACTTGGCGCAGAGGACTATGGCTACACCTTC. Encoded protein: CASLLGAEDYGYTF.

The chain couples TRBV9 to TRBJ2-5; 8 nucleotides match TRBD1. With V trimmed by 0 bases and J by 5 bases, 9 bases remained unmatched. Germline V CDR1 and CDR2: SGDLS, YYNGEE. The CDR3 loop spans 16 amino acids. The CDR3 protein is CASSVGSGGILETQYF. For the CDR3, the DNA is TGTGCCAGCAGCGTAGGGTCAGGGGGCATCCTGGAGACCCAGTACTTC.

V gene TRBV29-1 combines with J gene TRBJ1-5, with a possible D match to TRBD1 (5 bases). The CDR3 is 11 amino acids. From germline, CDR1 is SQVTM and CDR2 ANQGSEA. The chain's CDR3 is CTPGGNQPQHF. CDR3 sequence (DNA): TGCACCCCCGGGGGGAATCAGCCCCAGCATTTT.

This clone was recorded a few times. V usage is TRBV5-6 and J usage is TRBJ2-1; 10 positions agree with TRBD2. V shed 2 bases, J shed 9 bases, and the junction held 8 bases outside the gene matches. CDR3 length: 15 amino acids. CDR1 is SGHDT, CDR2 YYEEEE, per germline. This chain's CDR3 is CASSFDLAGAGEQFF. The CDR3 bases are TGTGCCAGCAGCTTCGACCTAGCGGGGGCAGGTGAGCAGTTCTTC.

The rearrangement links TRBV5-4 to TRBJ1-3; 7 nucleotides agree with TRBD1. With V trimmed by 9 bases and J by 0 bases, 6 bases remained unmatched. This CDR3 is 14 amino acids long. Per the germline V gene, CDR1 is SGHNT and CDR2 is YYREEE (reference sequence). The CDR3 sequence: CATAGQNSGNTIYF. The CDR3 nucleotides are TGTGCCACCGCGGGACAGAACTCTGGAAACACCATATATTTT.

The chain has TRBV15 and TRBJ1-4, with D unresolved. The CDR3 totals 15 residues. Germline V gives CDR1 LNHNV, CDR2 YYDKDF (reference sequence). Trimming left V 4 bases short and J 0 bases short, with 9 bases between. CDR3: CATSITASTNEKLFF. CDR3 nucleotides: TGTGCCACCAGCATCACAGCTTCAACTAATGAAAAACTGTTTTTT.

The chain couples TRBV18 to TRBJ2-1, with D possibly TRBD1 on 6 matching bases. The CDR3 contains 15 residues. The V end was cut by 2 bases, the J end by 0 bases, with 8 bases between. Germline V lookup: CDR1 KGHSH, CDR2 LQKENI. CDR3 loop: CASSPEGDSYNEQFF. The CDR3 DNA sequence: TGTGCCAGCTCACCAGAGGGGGACTCCTACAATGAGCAGTTCTTC. The entire variable domain, with the rest obtained from reference TRBV18 and TRBJ2-1, is as follows: NAGVMQNPRHLVRRRGQEARLRCSPMKGHSHVYWYRQLPEEGLKFMVYLQKENIIDESGMPKERFSAEFPKEGPSILRIQQVVRGDSAAYFCASSPEGDSYNEQFFGPGTRLTVL.

The V gene is TRBV19, the J gene TRBJ2-3; D possibly corresponds to TRBD2 (7 bases). The ends were cut back, 1 base at V and 6 bases at J, with 14 bases in the middle. Germline V gene data show CDR1 as LNHDA and CDR2 as SQIVND (reference sequence). CDR3 size: 15 residues. The CDR3 sequence is CASSIAKGGKDTQYF. For the CDR3, the DNA is TGTGCCAGTAGTATAGCTAAGGGGGGGAAGGATACGCAGTATTTT. Full variable domain (rest looked up from reference TRBV19 and TRBJ2-3): DGGITQSPKYLFRKEGQNVTLSCEQNLNHDAMYWYRQDPGQGLRLIYYSQIVNDFQKGDIAEGYSVSREKKESFPLTVTSAQKNPTAFYLCASSIAKGGKDTQYFGPGTRLTVL.

This rearrangement joins TRBV6-1 to TRBJ1-1, with TRBD1 matching over 7 bases. J lost 0 bases, V lost 4 bases, and 2 bases had no gene match. The CDR3 is 14 residues long. Germline assignment: CDR1 MNHNS and CDR2 SASEGT. Here the CDR3 reads CASSGTGMNTEAFF. CDR3 DNA: TGTGCCAGCAGTGGGACAGGAATGAACACTGAAGCTTTCTTT.

The chain recombines TRBV28 with TRBJ1-2; D is perhaps TRBD1 (6 bases). The CDR3 spans 12 residues. V was shortened by 8 bases and J by 4 bases, with 11 bases between the two germline ends. Germline CDR1 is MDHEN and CDR2 is SYDVKM. The CDR3 nucleotides read TGTGCCAGCGGCCACAGGGTCTATGGCTACACCTTC. Its translation: CASGHRVYGYTF.

The chain employs TRBV30 and TRBJ1-3; tentatively, D is TRBD1 (5 bases). V shed 5 bases and J shed 0 bases, with 14 bases lying between them. The CDR3 totals 15 residues. The V gene's germline CDR1 is GTSNPN and CDR2 SVGIG (reference sequence). The CDR3 DNA reads as TGTGCCTGGGACCCTACAGGTGTCTCTGGAAACACCATATATTTT. Its translation is CAWDPTGVSGNTIYF. The whole variable domain, remainder taken from reference TRBV30 and TRBJ1-3, is SQTIHQWPATLVQPVGSPLSLECTVEGTSNPNLYWYRQAAGRGLQLLFYSVGIGQISSEVPQNLSASRPQDRQFILSSKKLLLSDSGFYLCAWDPTGVSGNTIYFGEGSWLTVV.

The genes are TRBV5-1 and TRBJ2-5; D perhaps matches TRBD1 (5 bases). This CDR3 has 16 residues. The germline gives CDR1 SGHRS, CDR2 YFSETQ. V lost 1 base and J 2 bases, leaving 15 bases between the germline ends. The CDR3, as DNA: TGCGCCAGCAGCTTGTTGGGCAGGGAAGGACAAGAGACCCAGTACTTC. Protein product: CASSLLGREGQETQYF.

This clone appeared a single time. The chain carries TRBV19 and TRBJ2-1, with 9 positions matching TRBD2. The CDR3 length is 16 residues. Germline assignment: CDR1 LNHDA and CDR2 SQIVND (reference sequence). The ends lost 4 bases at V and 7 bases at J; junction bases unmatched: 11. The CDR3 DNA reads TGTGCCAGTAGTACCCTAATAGCGGGAGAAAGTAATGAGCAGTTCTTC. This encodes CASSTLIAGESNEQFF. Based on the CDR3 plus reference TRBV19 and TRBJ2-1, the full variable domain is DGGITQSPKYLFRKEGQNVTLSCEQNLNHDAMYWYRQDPGQGLRLIYYSQIVNDFQKGDIAEGYSVSREKKESFPLTVTSAQKNPTAFYLCASSTLIAGESNEQFFGPGTRLTVL.

The chain has TRBV5-4 and TRBJ2-1; 8 nucleotides match TRBD1. The CDR3 has 14 residues. The germline CDR1 and CDR2 sequences are SGHNT and YYREEE (reference sequence). Trimming took 2 bases from V and 7 from J; bases not matched to a gene: 5. CDR3 residues: CASSFNRGKNEQFF. The CDR3 coding sequence is TGTGCCAGCAGCTTTAACAGGGGGAAAAATGAGCAGTTCTTC.

In this sample, this clone turned up once. The chain combines TRBV5-1 with TRBJ2-3; TRBD2 matches at 9 bases. Germline trimming cut 4 bases from V and 4 bases from J; bases unmatched to any gene: 10. The CDR3 has 16 residues. Germline V gives CDR1 SGHRS, CDR2 YFSETQ. CDR3 sequence: CASSGLAGEFADTQYF. CDR3 nucleotides: TGCGCCAGCAGCGGGTTAGCGGGAGAGTTCGCAGATACGCAGTATTTT.

The chain couples TRBV9 to TRBJ1-1; 7 positions agree with TRBD1. The CDR3 length is 14 residues. Trimming removed 2 bases from V and 4 bases from J; junction bases left unmatched: 5. Germline values: CDR1 SGDLS, CDR2 YYNGEE. CDR3 amino acids: CASSVRQGGTEAFF. CDR3 in DNA: TGTGCCAGCAGCGTCCGACAGGGCGGCACTGAAGCTTTCTTT. Filled out from reference TRBV9 and TRBJ1-1, the complete variable domain reads DSGVTQTPKHLITATGQRVTLRCSPRSGDLSVYWYQQSLDQGLQFLIQYYNGEERAKGNILERFSAQQFPDLHSELNLSSLELGDSALYFCASSVRQGGTEAFFGQGTRLTVV.

The chain joins TRBV11-1 to TRBJ2-7; a possible D gene is TRBD1 (6 bases). The CDR3 spans 13 residues. Germline assignment: CDR1 SGHAT and CDR2 FQDESV (reference sequence). Trimming pared 5 bases from V and 0 bases from J, leaving 8 bases between. This CDR3 reads CASSQGGSYEQYF. The CDR3 DNA follows: TGTGCCAGCAGCCAAGGGGGCTCCTACGAGCAGTACTTC.

The chain joins TRBV10-3 to TRBJ2-7; D perhaps matches TRBD2 (6 bases). The CDR3 totals 14 residues. Per the germline V gene, CDR1 is ENHRY and CDR2 is SYGVKD. Deletions cut 9 bases from V and 7 bases from J, with 22 bases between. The CDR3 region has the DNA TGTGCCATGAAAGGGGCAGGGACTCGAGGGGAGCAGTACTTC. This encodes CAMKGAGTRGEQYF.

This chain links TRBV7-8 with TRBJ1-1; D uncertain. V dropped 1 base and J dropped 3 bases, with 21 bases sitting between them. Germline CDR1 SGHVS, CDR2 FQNEAQ. This CDR3 contains 18 residues. The CDR3 region has the DNA TGTGCCAGCAGCTTAGGTCTAGGGATGGTGGGCGGGGACACTGAAGCTTTCTTT. Translating gives CASSLGLGMVGGDTEAFF.

This clone was detected only once. The chain has TRBV7-2 and TRBJ2-1; 9 bases match TRBD2. After removal of 4 bases from V and 0 bases from J, the junction contained 10 bases not matched to a gene. The CDR3 has 18 amino acids. CDR1 SGHTA and CDR2 FQGNSA come from the germline V gene. CDR3 sequence reads: CASSSRRGGVSSYNEQFF. CDR3 DNA: TGTGCCAGCAGCTCCAGGCGCGGGGGGGTGAGCTCCTACAATGAGCAGTTCTTC.

The rearrangement joins TRBV7-9 to TRBJ2-1; 11 nucleotides agree with TRBD2. Losses at the gene ends were 4 bases for V and 1 base for J; bases not matched to a gene: 6. From germline, CDR1 is SEHNR and CDR2 FQNEAQ (reference sequence). CDR3 length equals 17 residues. The CDR3 loop is CASSSRLAGTSYNEQFF. The CDR3 DNA sequence: TGTGCCAGCAGCTCACGACTAGCGGGGACTTCCTACAATGAGCAGTTCTTC.

The chain recombines TRBV6-1 with TRBJ1-1; TRBD1 matches at 9 bases. V shed 2 bases, J shed 5 bases, and the junction held 6 bases outside the gene matches. The CDR3 spans 15 residues. Germline assignment: CDR1 MNHNS and CDR2 SASEGT. CDR3 DNA sequence: TGTGCCAGCAGTGAACCGGGACAGGGTACGACTGAAGCTTTCTTT. This encodes CASSEPGQGTTEAFF.

The CDR3 region has the DNA TGTGCCAGCAGCTTAGATGGAGGACAGTACTATGGCTACACCTTC. Its protein is CASSLDGGQYYGYTF. The chain has TRBV11-2 and TRBJ1-2; maybe TRBD1 (6 bases). V lost 0 bases and J 3 bases, leaving 11 bases between the germline ends. Germline lookup yields CDR1 SGHAT and CDR2 FQNNGV. The length of the CDR3 is 15 residues.